Listed below are T cell receptor beta chains from one sample, sequenced in a study of blood T cell repertoires in COVID-19. Clones were sequenced by immunoSEQ multiplex PCR, and TCRdb holds only the in-frame ones, with some missing. The repertoire holds approximately 60,000 clones, 82% seen once, with under 25% in the top ten. Sequenced input: peripheral blood. Receptors were obtained from a woman in her sixties with acute or convalescent COVID-19. Each CDR3 is given with its conserved first and last residue. A D gene is named only where the DNA matches it firmly. Only some rows state a clone size, as once, few, many or a class for expanded clones.

V	D	J	size	length	DNA	CDR3
TRBV6-5	-	TRBJ1-2	-	16	TGTGCCAGCAGTTACCGACAGGTCAGGGGCAACTATGGCTACACCTTC	CASSYRQVRGNYGYTF
TRBV15	TRBD1	TRBJ2-1	-	14	TGTGCCACCGCACAGGGGGCGCATAACAATGAGCAGTTCTTC	CATAQGAHNNEQFF
TRBV27	TRBD2	TRBJ2-6	-	17	TGTGCCAGCAGTGCCAATAGCGGGGTCTCTGGGGCCAACGTCCTGACTTTC	CASSANSGVSGANVLTF
TRBV19	-	TRBJ1-4	-	13	TGTGCCAGTAGTATAGGCGGCCATGAAAAACTGTTTTTT	CASSIGGHEKLFF
TRBV7-9	TRBD2	TRBJ2-3	-	14	TGTGCCAGCAGCCCACGGGACTACACAGATACGCAGTATTTT	CASSPRDYTDTQYF
TRBV7-2	TRBD1	TRBJ1-1	-	16	TGTGCCAGCAGCCTAGGGACAGGGGGCTTGGACACTGAAGCTTTCTTT	CASSLGTGGLDTEAFF
TRBV12-3/TRBV12-4	-	TRBJ1-1	few	11	TGTGCAGCAGGTACGGCCACTGAAGCTTTCTTT	CAAGTATEAFF
TRBV10-2	-	TRBJ2-7	-	14	TGCGCCAGCAGTGAGTCGCGCACCCCCTACGAGCAGTACTTC	CASSESRTPYEQYF
TRBV7-9	-	TRBJ2-1	-	13	TGTGCCAGCAGCCGGGACTCCTACAATGAGCAGTTCTTC	CASSRDSYNEQFF
TRBV29-1	TRBD2	TRBJ2-1	once	14	TGCAGCGTTGGGGGTCTAGCGGGGTACAATGAGCAGTTCTTC	CSVGGLAGYNEQFF
TRBV24-1	-	TRBJ1-5	-	16	-	CATSDSGQGYNQPQHF
TRBV12-2	-	TRBJ2-1	-	16	TGTGCAAGTCGCTCCCCGGTGGCGGGGGGGCCCAATGAGCAGTTCTTC	CASRSPVAGGPNEQFF
TRBV7-2	-	TRBJ1-3	-	16	TGTGCCAGCAGCTATATAGGACAAAGCTCTGGAAACACCATATATTTT	CASSYIGQSSGNTIYF
TRBV6-2/TRBV6-3	TRBD1	TRBJ1-5	-	16	TGTGCCAGCAGTTACTCTCGGGACAGGGGGCTTGAGCCCCAGCATTTT	CASSYSRDRGLEPQHF
TRBV5-5	-	TRBJ1-2	few	11	TGTGCCAGCAGCCTGGATCTTAGCTACACCTTC	CASSLDLSYTF
TRBV13	-	TRBJ2-3	-	12	TGTGCCAGCAGCTTAGTACAACAACCGCAGTATTTT	CASSLVQQPQYF
TRBV12-3/TRBV12-4	-	TRBJ2-7	-	11	TGTGCCAGTGGGGAGGATTACGAGCAGTACTTC	CASGEDYEQYF
TRBV29-1	TRBD1	TRBJ1-2	once	12	TGCAGCGCCGGACAGGGGACCTATGGCTACACCTTC	CSAGQGTYGYTF
TRBV20-1	TRBD1	TRBJ2-7	few	14	TGCAGTGCTAGTCCGGGACAGGGATTCTACGAGCAGTACTTC	CSASPGQGFYEQYF
TRBV5-1	-	TRBJ2-1	-	11	TGCGCCAGCAGCCTTCAGGGTGAGCAGTTCTTC	CASSLQGEQFF
TRBV15	-	TRBJ1-6	-	19	TGTGCCACCAGCGGGTACAGGGAATTGGGATCTAAATATAATTCACCCCTCCACTTT	CATSGYRELGSKYNSPLHF
TRBV27	TRBD2	TRBJ2-1	few	18	TGTGCCAGCAGTCAAAGGACTAGCGGGCCCCGGGGCCACAATGAGCAGTTCTTC	CASSQRTSGPRGHNEQFF